The clone carrying this TCR beta chain was found once. Its antigen remains unknown. The data stem from a study of cytomegalovirus exposure and HLA in healthy donors. Study conclusions and caveats: Among TCR beta chains of equal frequency, HLA-associated ones were more clonally expanded in a later analysis. Earlier results showed most TCR beta V segments being productive about 90% or about 30% of the time. Researchers left out some V segments, among them TRBV6-2 and TRBV6-3, as indistinguishable. Later work associated around 18,000 TCR beta sequences with HLA alleles at 0.05 false discovery rate.

CDR1 is LGHNA, CDR2 YSLEER, per germline. Trimming took 1 base from V and 0 from J; bases not matched to a gene: 9. The length of the CDR3 is 18 residues. Vbeta (60) and Jbeta (13) primers were used in the PCR. The data were produced by immunoSEQ multiplex PCR, yet TCRdb's version contains in-frame clones alone and is incomplete. This sample carries about 100,000 clones, 70% of them seen once, and the ten largest clones take approximately 10%. This receptor was identified in a man aged 35-49 years in good health and CMV-seropositive. The J gene is TRBJ1-1, the V gene TRBV4-3, with 9 bases that match TRBD1. The sequenced sample was PBMCs. The CDR3 is CASSQVKYGTGMNTEAFF. In nucleotides, the CDR3 is TGCGCCAGCAGCCAAGTTAAGTATGGGACAGGGATGAACACTGAAGCTTTCTTT.